This T cell receptor (beta chain) was identified during a study of T-cell memory formation after mild COVID-19. Study-level points and caveats: Contracting clones from day 15 to 85 had balanced CD4/CD8; later expanders favoured CD4+. Memory cells collected pre-infection included some clones that later responded, suggesting cross-reactive memory joined.

From the 5' RACE reads, TCRdb called clonotypes with MiXCR, one entry per CDR3 protein. The profile shows around 300,000 distinct CDR3 sequences, around 8% of them singletons. Germline CDR1 is SGDLS and CDR2 is YYNGEE. This CDR3 contains 17 residues. V lost 0 bases and J lost 1; bases outside the gene matches: 8. Worth noting for this clonotype: Its specificity is unknown.

The origin of this receptor is a man aged 18 to 30 who had mild COVID-19 (a few samples of this study predate the infection). Cell type and time point are not known. The sequencing input was PBMCs or a T cell subset sorted from them (not recorded which). The chain recombines TRBV9 with TRBJ2-3; TRBD2 aligns across 7 bases. The CDR3, as DNA: TGTGCCAGCAGCGTAGAAGGCCGACGGGGGGGCACAGATACGCAGTATTTT. As protein: CASSVEGRRGGTDTQYF.